The entry that follows covers one T cell receptor (beta chain) sequence. Its matching antigen is unknown. This sample is drawn from a study of OX40 agonist ivuxolimab in advanced cancers. Overall study: People who had prior anti-PD-1, anti-PD-L1 or anti-CTLA-4 therapy could take part, and 40% had some. Points from the study as a whole: Expanded clones were, on average, more numerous among CD8+ T cells than CD4+. Circulating CD4+ and CD8+ T cells showed clonal expansion by week 6 at 0.1 to 3.0 mg/kg.

Autoimmune disease history or systemic immunosuppression led to patients being barred. Losses at the gene ends were 4 bases for V and 2 bases for J; bases not matched to a gene: 16. Germline V gene data show CDR1 as MGHRA and CDR2 as YSYEKL. The CDR3 covers 19 residues. Sequenced by immunoSEQ multiplex PCR; TCRdb stores in-frame clones only, minus some. The table includes tens of thousands of clones, almost 85% detected once. The chain couples TRBV4-1 to TRBJ2-1; 8 bases match TRBD2. The sequence derives from an adult with an advanced solid tumor such as melanoma, head and neck, liver or kidney cancer. The sample in question was CD4+ or CD8+ T cells sorted from blood, obtained in a trial of the OX40 agonist ivuxolimab. The CDR3 coding sequence is TGCGCCAGCAGCCGAGCCGCTCCCCGGGGACTAGTCACCTACAATGAGCAGTTCTTC. This sequence encodes CASSRAAPRGLVTYNEQFF.